One and the same sample provided the 18 T cell receptor beta chains below, sequenced in a study of OX40 agonist ivuxolimab in advanced cancers. The repertoire was sequenced with immunoSEQ multiplex PCR; TCRdb's copy has only in-frame clones and lacks some. In the table there are 45,000 to 60,000 clones, approximately 89% of which are singletons. This specimen consisted of CD4+ or CD8+ T cells sorted from blood, obtained in a trial of the OX40 agonist ivuxolimab. The receptors come from an adult with an advanced solid tumor such as melanoma, head and neck, liver or kidney cancer.

This rearrangement joins TRBV9 to TRBJ1-3; the D is unclear. V was cut by 4 bases and J by 3 bases, with 11 bases left in between. Germline assignment: CDR1 SGDLS and CDR2 YYNGEE. The CDR3 length is 14 residues. This CDR3 reads CASSPQDGGNTIYF. Here the CDR3 DNA reads TGTGCCAGCAGCCCTCAGGACGGTGGAAACACCATATATTTT.

This sequence joins TRBV6-1 and TRBJ1-2, with D unresolved. The length of the CDR3 is 15 residues. V was cut by 0 bases and J by 0 bases, with 8 bases left in between. Germline CDR1 is MNHNS and CDR2 is SASEGT. The CDR3 is CASSEAGSANYGYTF. The CDR3 nucleotides are TGTGCCAGCAGTGAAGCCGGCAGCGCTAACTATGGCTACACCTTC.

V gene TRBV7-6 combines with J gene TRBJ2-1; TRBD2 matches at 8 bases. V shed 3 bases and J 0 bases; nucleotides not matched to a gene: 4. The CDR3 totals 16 residues. Germline lookup yields CDR1 SGHVS and CDR2 FNYEAQ. The CDR3, as DNA: TGTGCCAGCAGCTTGTCCGGGACTAGCTCCTACAATGAGCAGTTCTTC. Its protein is CASSLSGTSSYNEQFF.

The gene calls are TRBV5-1 and TRBJ2-1, with a weak D call TRBD2 (5 bases). Germline loops: CDR1 SGHRS, CDR2 YFSETQ. Trimming pared 0 bases from V and 7 bases from J, leaving 17 bases between. CDR3 length: 16 amino acids. CDR3 in amino acids: CASSLAPSGKWNEQFF. CDR3 nucleotides: TGCGCCAGCAGCTTGGCCCCCTCCGGGAAGTGGAATGAGCAGTTCTTC.

This clone was counted a single time. The J gene is TRBJ1-2, the V gene TRBV6-1; D not certain. The CDR3 length is 10 residues. Per the germline V gene, CDR1 is MNHNS and CDR2 is SASEGT. The V gene lost 8 bases and the J gene lost 4 bases, with 5 bases spanning the gap. The CDR3 DNA sequence: TGTGCCAGCGCGCTCTATGGCTACACCTTC. Translating it yields CASALYGYTF.

This rearrangement joins TRBV7-9 to TRBJ2-2; the D is unclear. Germline V gene lookup returns CDR1 SEHNR and CDR2 FQNEAQ (reference sequence). This CDR3 has 16 amino acids. V was pared by 2 bases and J by 6 bases, with 16 bases between. The CDR3: CASSLSQQFFPGELFF. The DNA of the CDR3 is TGTGCCAGCAGCTTATCACAGCAGTTTTTTCCCGGGGAGCTGTTTTTT.

The rearrangement uses TRBV5-6 and TRBJ1-6; 8 bases map to TRBD1. Per germline, CDR1 SGHDT and CDR2 YYEEEE. The CDR3 spans 14 residues. Unmatched junction bases numbered 6, after V lost 4 bases and J lost 9 bases. The CDR3 bases are TGTGCCAGCAGCACTGGGACAGGAGTTTCACCCCTCCACTTT. Translation: CASSTGTGVSPLHF.

The gene calls are TRBV5-1 and TRBJ1-2, with a tentative D call TRBD1 (5 bases). Trimming took 3 bases from V and 2 from J, leaving 8 bases between them. The CDR3 length is 13 residues. Germline V gene data show CDR1 as SGHRS and CDR2 as YFSETQ. The DNA of the CDR3 is TGCGCCAGCAGCTCGACAGAGAACTATGGCTACACCTTC. Amino acids: CASSSTENYGYTF.

By sample share, this clone is medium-sized. The CDR3 reads CASSLAGLVGYEQYF. The CDR3 DNA reads as TGTGCCAGCAGTTTGGCAGGGTTGGTGGGCTACGAGCAGTACTTC. This chain connects TRBV27 to TRBJ2-7, with D perhaps matching TRBD1 (5 bases). Germline assignment: CDR1 MNHEY and CDR2 SMNVEV (reference sequence). The V end was cut by 3 bases, the J end by 3 bases, with 15 bases between. This CDR3 is 15 amino acids long.

The sample holds a few counts of this clone. The chain couples TRBV2 to TRBJ1-3, with D unresolved. Germline lookup yields CDR1 SNHLY and CDR2 FYNNEI. The V gene lost 8 bases and the J gene lost 0 bases, with 14 bases spanning the gap. The length of the CDR3 is 15 residues. The chain's CDR3 is CASFSSTISGNTIYF. The CDR3 DNA reads as TGTGCCAGCTTTTCGTCCACCATCTCTGGAAACACCATATATTTT.

The J gene is TRBJ2-5, the V gene TRBV9, with 7 nucleotides matching TRBD2. Germline CDR1 reads SGDLS; CDR2 reads YYNGEE. The ends lost 3 bases at V and 5 bases at J; junction bases unmatched: 10. This CDR3 has 15 amino acids. This CDR3 reads CASSGGLELMETQYF. The CDR3 DNA reads as TGTGCCAGCAGCGGCGGACTAGAGTTGATGGAGACCCAGTACTTC.

The CDR3 sequence: CASSFLAESTDTQYF. Here the CDR3 DNA reads TGTGCCAGCAGCTTTCTGGCAGAAAGCACAGATACGCAGTATTTT. The chain recombines TRBV7-9 with TRBJ2-3, with D uncertain. The ends were cut back, 3 bases at V and 0 bases at J, with 10 bases in the middle. CDR1 and CDR2 (germline): SEHNR, FQNEAQ (reference sequence). The CDR3 loop spans 15 amino acids.

The rearrangement links TRBV5-4 to TRBJ1-1; D possibly corresponds to TRBD1 (6 bases). Looked up from germline, CDR1 is SGHNT and CDR2 is YYREEE (reference sequence). The CDR3 is 12 amino acids. Trimming left V 2 bases short and J 6 bases short, with 8 bases between. CDR3 sequence reads: CASSFRGSEAFF. CDR3 sequence (DNA): TGTGCCAGCAGCTTCAGGGGATCTGAAGCTTTCTTT.

The rearrangement joins TRBV27 to TRBJ2-1; 8 bases fit TRBD2. Trimming cost V 5 bases and J 5 bases; bases outside gene matches: 8. In germline, CDR1 is MNHEY, CDR2 SMNVEV (reference sequence). The CDR3 extends over 15 amino acids. The CDR3 DNA sequence: TGTGCCAGCAGTCCATGGGGGACTAGGGACAATGAGCAGTTCTTC. It encodes CASSPWGTRDNEQFF.

V gene TRBV2 combines with J gene TRBJ2-7; TRBD1 aligns across 10 bases. The V gene's germline CDR1 is SNHLY and CDR2 FYNNEI. There are 15 residues in the CDR3. Trimming took 6 bases from V and 0 from J; bases not matched to a gene: 5. The CDR3 region is CASRQGQGYSYEQYV. The CDR3 coding sequence is TGTGCCAGCAGGCAGGGACAGGGGTACTCCTACGAGCAGTACGTC.

This clone was seen only a few times. The chain has TRBV5-4 and TRBJ2-7, with D perhaps TRBD1 (5 bases). Between the trimmed V and J ends, which lost 4 bases and 0 bases, there was a span of 8 bases. This CDR3 contains 13 residues. Germline CDR1 is SGHNT and CDR2 is YYREEE (reference sequence). In DNA, the CDR3 is TGTGCCAGCAGCCCGGACAACTCCTACGAGCAGTACTTC. Amino acid sequence: CASSPDNSYEQYF. Together with reference TRBV5-4 and TRBJ2-7, the CDR3 gives the full variable domain: ETGVTQSPTHLIKTRGQQVTLRCSSQSGHNTVSWYQQALGQGPQFIFQYYREEENGRGNFPPRFSGLQFPNYSSELNVNALELDDSALYLCASSPDNSYEQYFGPGTRLTVT.

The count of this clone is one. The chain employs TRBV6-5 and TRBJ1-1; no clear D gene. V was cut by 4 bases and J by 1 base, with 13 bases left in between. Germline lookup yields CDR1 MNHEY and CDR2 SVGAGI. The CDR3 runs 15 residues. CDR3: CASSFRLGGNTEAFF. CDR3 bases: TGTGCCAGCAGTTTCCGATTGGGTGGGAACACTGAAGCTTTCTTT.

The V and J genes are TRBV10-1 and TRBJ2-1, with TRBD2 matching 9 bases. The germline V gene encodes CDR1 WNHNN and CDR2 SYGVQD (reference sequence). The trim removed 0 bases at V and 7 bases at J, leaving 7 bases unmatched. This CDR3 is built from 16 residues. This CDR3 reads CASSESGLAGSNEQFF. In DNA form, the CDR3 reads TGCGCCAGCAGTGAGTCAGGGCTAGCGGGGAGTAATGAGCAGTTCTTC.